The 10 T cell receptor beta chains below all came from one sample that was sequenced in a study of T cell repertoires in cytomegalovirus infection. MiXCR, applied by TCRdb to the reads, yields one record per CDR3 protein. Altogether fewer than 150,000 distinct CDR3 sequences are present, over 25% being singletons, with the ten largest covering roughly 40%. These receptors have no identified antigens. Sequenced material: CD8+ T cells from cultured PBMCs, taken from culture after CMV antigen stimulation. The receptors originated from a human donor in good health (CMV status not recorded). Some clones in this sample may be carry-over from other donors' samples.

The chain combines TRBV7-9 with TRBJ1-6; no clear D gene. From germline, CDR1 is SEHNR and CDR2 FQNEAQ (reference sequence). This CDR3 is built from 15 residues. Trimming stripped 5 bases from V and 0 bases from J, with 8 bases between. The CDR3, as DNA: TGTGCCAGCAGCAGTCTTAGCTCCTATAATTCACCCCTCCACTTT. It translates to CASSSLSSYNSPLHF. The full variable domain, completed using reference TRBV7-9 and TRBJ1-6, is DTGVSQNPRHKITKRGQNVTFRCDPISEHNRLYWYRQTLGQGPEFLTYFQNEAQLEKSRLLSDRFSAERPKGSFSTLEIQRTEQGDSAMYLCASSSLSSYNSPLHFGNGTRLTVT.

This clonotype was observed a few times. V gene TRBV12-3 or TRBV12-4 combines with J gene TRBJ2-3, with 10 bases matching TRBD2. This CDR3 has 16 residues. V lost 5 bases, J lost 2 bases, and 7 bases stayed unmatched. The CDR3 sequence is CASSLSGGTLTDTQYF. The CDR3 DNA sequence: TGTGCCAGCAGTCTTAGCGGGGGGACGCTCACAGATACGCAGTATTTT.

This chain links TRBV4-1 with TRBJ2-7, with D possibly TRBD1 on 6 matching bases. The CDR3 runs 15 residues. Trimming shortened V by 0 bases and J by 4 bases, and 13 bases separated the two germline ends. Germline V gene sequence: CDR1 MGHRA, CDR2 YSYEKL. The CDR3 bases are TGCGCCAGCAGCCAAGATGGGGACATCGCGTACGAGCAGTACTTC. Protein product: CASSQDGDIAYEQYF.

This chain connects TRBV2 to TRBJ2-7, with D perhaps TRBD1 (6 bases). V lost 1 base and J 2 bases, leaving 15 bases between the germline ends. CDR1 is SNHLY and CDR2 is FYNNEI in the germline V gene. The CDR3 extends over 16 amino acids. DNA for the CDR3: TGTGCCAGCAGTGAAGGAGGTCACAGGGTGCCCTACGAGCAGTACTTC. Protein sequence: CASSEGGHRVPYEQYF.

Concerning this clonotype itself: A much larger clone lies a single base off, so this may be a read error. No conserved phenylalanine or tryptophan ends this CDR3, so it is likely a read error. The chain recombines TRBV7-2 with TRBJ1-3; D not certain. The CDR3 runs 14 residues. Trimming cost V 5 bases and J 0 bases, with 8 bases left between them. Germline V gene lookup returns CDR1 SGHTA and CDR2 FQGNSA. The CDR3 here is CASSLGNSGNTIYL. The CDR3 DNA follows: TGTGCCAGCAGCCTCGGCAACTCTGGAAACACCATATATTTG.

This sequence joins TRBV6-6 and TRBJ1-1; D is unresolved. Germline lookup yields CDR1 MNHNY and CDR2 SVGAGI (reference sequence). Trimming took off 0 bases at V and 3 bases at J, with 11 bases between the two ends. The CDR3 loop spans 15 amino acids. CDR3 in DNA: TGTGCCAGCAGTTACTCGATAACGGGTTACACTGAAGCTTTCTTT. Translated: CASSYSITGYTEAFF.

The chain has TRBV10-3 and TRBJ2-1; possible D gene TRBD2, 6 bases. The CDR3 covers 17 residues. The V end was cut by 6 bases, the J end by 0 bases, with 18 bases between. CDR1 is ENHRY and CDR2 is SYGVKD in the germline V gene. The CDR3 loop reads CAIRGDFGTASYNEQFF. CDR3 DNA sequence: TGTGCCATCAGGGGGGACTTTGGGACGGCCTCCTACAATGAGCAGTTCTTC.

V and J are TRBV29-1 and TRBJ2-1, with D perhaps given as TRBD1 or TRBD2 (5 bases each). Trimming stripped 8 bases from V and 4 bases from J, with 12 bases between. Germline V gene data show CDR1 as SQVTM and CDR2 as ANQGSEA. CDR3 length: 12 amino acids. The CDR3 DNA follows: TGCAGCAGCTCCGGGACGTACAATGAGCAGTTCTTC. It yields the protein CSSSGTYNEQFF.

This clonotype has just a few counts. The V and J genes are TRBV12-3 or TRBV12-4 and TRBJ1-1, with no clear D. V lost 2 bases and J 3 bases, leaving 16 bases between the germline ends. CDR3 length equals 16 residues. CDR3 amino acids: CASSLYPFFRDTEAFF. CDR3 in DNA: TGTGCCAGCAGTTTATATCCATTCTTTAGGGACACTGAAGCTTTCTTT.

This clonotype was picked up a small number of times. This sequence joins TRBV7-2 and TRBJ2-7, with TRBD1 identical over 7 bases. The CDR3 totals 15 residues. CDR1 and CDR2 (germline): SGHTA, FQGNSA. V was pared by 1 base and J by 4 bases, with 7 bases of the junction left unmatched. The CDR3 loop reads CASSLVDGTAYEQYF. CDR3 nucleotides: TGTGCCAGCAGCTTAGTGGACGGGACAGCTTACGAGCAGTACTTC.